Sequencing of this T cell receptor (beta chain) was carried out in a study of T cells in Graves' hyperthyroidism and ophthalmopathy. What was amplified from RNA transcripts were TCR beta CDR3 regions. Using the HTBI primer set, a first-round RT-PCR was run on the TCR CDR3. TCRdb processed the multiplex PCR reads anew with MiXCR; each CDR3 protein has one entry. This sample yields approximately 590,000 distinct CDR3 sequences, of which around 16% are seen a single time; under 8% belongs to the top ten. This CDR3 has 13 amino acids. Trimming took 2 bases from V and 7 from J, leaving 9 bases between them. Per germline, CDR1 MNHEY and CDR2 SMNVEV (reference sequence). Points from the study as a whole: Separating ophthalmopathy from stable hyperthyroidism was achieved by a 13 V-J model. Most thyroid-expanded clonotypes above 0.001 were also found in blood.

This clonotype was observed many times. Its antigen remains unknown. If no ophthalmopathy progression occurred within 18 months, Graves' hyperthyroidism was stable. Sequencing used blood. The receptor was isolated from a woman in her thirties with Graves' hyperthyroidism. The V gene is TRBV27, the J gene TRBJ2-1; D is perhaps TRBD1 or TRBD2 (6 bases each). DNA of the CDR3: TGTGCCAGCAGTTTAGAGGGGGGAAATGAGCAGTTCTTC. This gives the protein CASSLEGGNEQFF.